This is a list of T cell receptor beta chains from one sample in a study of T cells in Graves' hyperthyroidism and ophthalmopathy. Using its own MiXCR run on the multiplex PCR reads, TCRdb lists one record per CDR3 protein. Of about 700,000 distinct CDR3 sequences in the sample, around 15% were seen once. Sequenced sample: blood. The receptors were gathered from a young woman with Graves' hyperthyroidism. The CDR3 runs from the conserved cysteine through the conserved F or W. The D gene is left open where the match is weak. Not all rows give a size; the values are once, few, many and, for expanded clones, a class.

>TRBV5-1|NA|TRBJ2-7|NA
TGCGCCAGCAGCTCCATACACGAGCAGTACTTC
CASSSIHEQYF
>TRBV4-3|few|TRBJ1-2|NA
TGCGCCAGCAGCCCGGACGGTACTATGATGGGCTACACCTTC
CASSPDGTMMGYTF
>TRBV27|many|TRBJ2-1|NA
TGTGCCAGCAGTTTGAGGCAGGGGAGGAACAATGAGCAGTTCTTC
CASSLRQGRNNEQFF
>TRBV15|NA|TRBJ1-1|NA
TGTGCCACCAGCAGAGGCAGCCGACAGCCGACTCGCACTGAAGCTTTCTTT
CATSRGSRQPTRTEAFF
>TRBV2|few|TRBJ2-7|NA
TGTGCCAGCAGTGGAGGCAGGGGGACTTACGAGCAGTACTTC
CASSGGRGTYEQYF
>TRBV2|many|TRBJ2-1|NA
TGTGCCAGCGAACTCCCGAGGGACTACAATGAGCAGTTCTTC
CASELPRDYNEQFF
>TRBV7-9|few|TRBJ1-2|NA
TGTGCCAGCAGCTTATACGACGTCTATGGCTACACCTTC
CASSLYDVYGYTF
>TRBV6-1|many|TRBJ2-5|NA
TGTGCCAGCAGGATAGACGAGGGGTTGGTAGAGACCCAGTACTTC
CASRIDEGLVETQYF
>TRBV14|few|TRBJ2-2|NA
TGTGCCAGCAGCCAAGATTTCTTGGTTAGCGTCACCGGGGAGCTGTTTTTT
CASSQDFLVSVTGELFF
>TRBV2|many|TRBJ2-1|TRBD2
TGTGCCAGCGGGCGGGAGGCGAGATGGGAGCAGTTCTTC
CASGREARWEQFF
>TRBV29-1|many|TRBJ2-1|NA
TGCAGCGTAGCTATAGCGGATTACTCCTACAATGAGCAGTTCTTC
CSVAIADYSYNEQFF
>TRBV6-2/TRBV6-3|many|TRBJ2-5|NA
TGTGCCAGCACCCTTCGCTTTGGGGGAGAGACCCAGTACTTC
CASTLRFGGETQYF
>TRBV7-3|many|TRBJ2-1|TRBD2
TGTGCCAGCAGACTCGCAGCGGGAGTTGAGGATGAGCAGTTCTTC
CASRLAAGVEDEQFF
>TRBV7-9|many|TRBJ2-7|NA
TGTGCCAGCAGCTTCAGGACGGGGTACGAGCAGTACTTC
CASSFRTGYEQYF
>TRBV6-1|many|TRBJ2-7|TRBD1
TGTGCCAGCAGGAGCGGACAGGGGGCTTACGAGCAGTACTTC
CASRSGQGAYEQYF
>TRBV6-6|many|TRBJ1-2|TRBD1
TGTGCCAGCAGTTACCTCATCGCCGGGACAGGGGGAGGCTACACCTTC
CASSYLIAGTGGGYTF
>TRBV29-1|few|TRBJ2-7|TRBD1
TGCAGCGTTGAGATTGCAGGGGGTCTGTTATACGAGCAGTACTTC
CSVEIAGGLLYEQYF
>TRBV19|few|TRBJ2-1|TRBD1
TGTGCCAGTAGTAGGGCAGGGGGCAATGAGCAGTTCTTC
CASSRAGGNEQFF
>TRBV27|few|TRBJ2-3|TRBD2
TGTGCCAGCAGTTTGGGACTAGCGGAAACAGATACGCAGTATTTT
CASSLGLAETDTQYF
>TRBV24-1|NA|TRBJ1-2|NA
TGTGCCACCAGTGATCACTCCTGGGGCTACACCTTC
CATSDHSWGYTF
>TRBV19|once|TRBJ2-1|NA
TGTGCCAGTAGTTGGCAGGGTCTAAGCGAGCAGTTCTTC
CASSWQGLSEQFF
>TRBV19|NA|TRBJ2-2|NA
TGTGCCAGTAACGTTGGCTTATATGGCGGGGAGCTGTTTTTT
CASNVGLYGGELFF
>TRBV19|NA|TRBJ2-4|NA
TGTGCCAGTAGCACTGGGCCACTAGCCAAAAACATTCAGTACTTC
CASSTGPLAKNIQYF
>TRBV2|many|TRBJ2-2|TRBD2
TGTGCCAGCAGTGACCCGGGACTAGCGGGAGAGACCGGGGAGCTGTTTTTT
CASSDPGLAGETGELFF
>TRBV12-3/TRBV12-4|few|TRBJ2-7|NA
TGTGCCAGCAGTTCGGCGGCCGTCGGGGAGCAGTACTTC
CASSSAAVGEQYF
>TRBV20-1|many|TRBJ2-3|TRBD2
TGCAGTGCAGCACTAGCGGGAGGATTAGATACGCAGTATTTT
CSAALAGGLDTQYF
>TRBV20-1|NA|TRBJ1-2|NA
TGCAGTGCTTCCGACAGCTCCTATGGCTACACCTTC
CSASDSSYGYTF
>TRBV7-9|once|TRBJ2-1|NA
TGTGCCAGCCGCCCCTCCCGGGGACCCAATTTCTTC
CASRPSRGPNFF
>TRBV6-1|many|TRBJ2-5|NA
TGTGCCAGCAATATCTACCAAACGGAGACCCAGTACTTC
CASNIYQTETQYF
>TRBV19|NA|TRBJ2-7|TRBD2
TGTGCCAGTAGTATAGGCGCGGGAGTGAGCGGGTCCTACGAGCAGTACTTC
CASSIGAGVSGSYEQYF
>TRBV24-1|many|TRBJ2-1|NA
TGTGCCACCAGTGTAGGGGGGTCCTACAATGAGCAGTTCTTC
CATSVGGSYNEQFF
>TRBV28|NA|TRBJ2-7|TRBD2
TGTGCCAGCAGTCCTTTAGCTGGTAGCGGGAGCTCCTACGAGCAGTACTTC
CASSPLAGSGSSYEQYF
>TRBV24-1|many|TRBJ2-1|TRBD2
TGTGCCACCAGTGATCGCCTAGCGGGAGTGGGTAATGAGCAGTTCTTC
CATSDRLAGVGNEQFF
>TRBV3-1|many|TRBJ2-1|TRBD1
TGTGCCAGCAGCCAAGTGCCAGAATGGGGGACAGGGTTGAATGAGCAGTTCTTC
CASSQVPEWGTGLNEQFF
>TRBV6-5|many|TRBJ2-2|NA
TGTGCCAGCAGTTACTCGAACTCGAACACCGGGGAGCTGTTTTTT
CASSYSNSNTGELFF
>TRBV7-9|many|TRBJ2-3|TRBD2
TGTGCCAGCAGCCCGCGGGGAGGGAAGATAGCTAGCACAGATACGCAGTATTTT
CASSPRGGKIASTDTQYF
>TRBV2|NA|TRBJ1-2|NA
TGTGCCAGCAGTGAGATGGACGGCGGCTACACCTTC
CASSEMDGGYTF